A single sample gave rise to the 13 T cell receptor beta chains below, sequenced in a study of shared T cell receptors in the human thymus. TCRdb keeps only in-frame clones here, not all; method: immunoSEQ multiplex PCR. Found here are 700,000 to 750,000 clones, roughly 85% of them singletons; the top ten hold roughly 0.01%. These data also featured in a second study, about human thymus T cells.

Sequencing was performed on thymocytes. These receptors came from a girl less than two years old with a congenital heart defect.

The genes are TRBV27 and TRBJ2-1, with 9 bases identical to TRBD1. Trimming cost V 1 base and J 3 bases; bases outside gene matches: 10. In germline, CDR1 is MNHEY, CDR2 SMNVEV (reference sequence). CDR3 length equals 18 residues. The CDR3: CASSLWPLGQGRYNEQFF. The CDR3 bases are TGTGCCAGCAGTTTATGGCCCCTCGGACAGGGGCGCTACAATGAGCAGTTCTTC.

This clone was detected only a few times. The chain combines TRBV10-2 with TRBJ1-5; D is unresolved. The V end was cut by 0 bases, the J end by 4 bases, with 10 bases between. The CDR3 contains 15 residues. The V gene's germline CDR1 is WSHSY and CDR2 SAAADI. The CDR3 DNA follows: TGCGCCAGCAGTGAGTCGAGAGAAAGTAATCAGCCCCAGCATTTT. This encodes CASSESRESNQPQHF.

This sequence joins TRBV13 and TRBJ2-7; D is ambiguous. V gave up 3 bases and J gave up 0 bases, with 15 bases separating them. Per germline, CDR1 PRHDT and CDR2 FYEKMQ (reference sequence). The CDR3 spans 16 residues. CDR3: CASSFHPRVPSYEQYF. The CDR3, as DNA: TGTGCCAGCAGCTTCCACCCCCGGGTCCCCTCCTACGAGCAGTACTTC.

V is TRBV28 and J is TRBJ2-5; 9 bases match TRBD1. CDR1 is MDHEN, CDR2 SYDVKM, per germline. The ends lost 4 bases at V and 7 bases at J; junction bases unmatched: 10. The CDR3 has 15 residues. This CDR3 reads CASSSPGTGSVTQYF. CDR3 nucleotide sequence: TGTGCCAGCAGTTCCCCCGGGACAGGGTCGGTGACCCAGTACTTC. The whole variable domain, remainder taken from reference TRBV28 and TRBJ2-5, is DVKVTQSSRYLVKRTGEKVFLECVQDMDHENMFWYRQDPGLGLRLIYFSYDVKMKEKGDIPEGYSVSREKKERFSLILESASTNQTSMYLCASSSPGTGSVTQYFGPGTRLLVL.

This clone was seen only once. The rearrangement joins TRBV9 to TRBJ2-5; 11 nucleotides line up with TRBD2. Germline V lookup: CDR1 SGDLS, CDR2 YYNGEE. This CDR3 is built from 19 residues. V trimming: 0 bases; J trimming: 5 bases; junction bases outside the gene matches: 15. The chain's CDR3 is CASSVEWRYGPSGRETQYF. The CDR3 DNA follows: TGTGCCAGCAGCGTAGAATGGAGATATGGTCCTAGCGGGAGGGAGACCCAGTACTTC.

Turning to this clone: Germline and junction disagree at one end, which may indicate a read error. J is TRBJ1-1 and V is TRBV6-1; 7 nucleotides align to TRBD1. CDR1 and CDR2 from the germline V gene are MNHNS and SASEGT. CDR3 length: 15 residues. The CDR3 loop is CASSKAGTENTEAFF. The CDR3 DNA follows: TGTGCCAGCAGTAAAGCCGGGACAGAGAACACTGAAGCTTTCTTT.

This clone has just a few counts. The CDR3 spells CASSPDWMGQGHQPQHF. The CDR3 nucleotides are TGTGCCAGCTCACCAGATTGGATGGGACAGGGGCATCAGCCCCAGCATTTT. This rearrangement joins TRBV18 to TRBJ1-5, with 10 bases aligning to TRBD1. There are 17 residues in the CDR3. J was trimmed by 5 bases and V by 2 bases; bases with no gene match: 9. Germline V gene lookup returns CDR1 KGHSH and CDR2 LQKENI.

This chain connects TRBV4-1 to TRBJ2-3, with 9 bases fitting TRBD2. The ends lost 0 bases at V and 3 bases at J; junction bases unmatched: 7. Germline V lookup: CDR1 MGHRA, CDR2 YSYEKL. CDR3 length equals 17 residues. CDR3 DNA: TGCGCCAGCAGCCAAGAGAGGCGGGGGGGACGGACAGATACGCAGTATTTT. Its translation: CASSQERRGGRTDTQYF.

CDR3 nucleotide sequence: TGTGCCAGCAGCGAGGGGACCGGACAGCCGGGGGGTCAGCCCCAGCATTTT. Encoded protein: CASSEGTGQPGGQPQHF. This chain connects TRBV9 to TRBJ1-5; D possibly corresponds to TRBD1 (6 bases). The germline CDR1 and CDR2 sequences are SGDLS and YYNGEE. V lost 3 bases to trimming and J lost 6 bases, with 22 bases between them. The CDR3 length is 17 residues.

The rearrangement uses TRBV5-1 and TRBJ1-1; TRBD1 agrees at 9 bases. Germline trimming cut 3 bases from V and 5 bases from J; bases unmatched to any gene: 14. Germline V gene lookup returns CDR1 SGHRS and CDR2 YFSETQ. The CDR3 is made up of 17 amino acids. CDR3 loop: CASSWGVTGGIGTEAFF. DNA for the CDR3: TGCGCCAGCAGCTGGGGTGTAACAGGGGGCATAGGGACTGAAGCTTTCTTT. The full variable domain, completed using reference TRBV5-1 and TRBJ1-1, is KAGVTQTPRYLIKTRGQQVTLSCSPISGHRSVSWYQQTPGQGLQFLFEYFSETQRNKGNFPGRFSGRQFSNSRSEMNVSTLELGDSALYLCASSWGVTGGIGTEAFFGQGTRLTVV.

Of note for this clone: Other DNA sequences in the same sample also yield this CDR3. The chain uses TRBV2 and TRBJ1-6; TRBD1 might be the D (6 bases). V lost 1 base and J 9 bases, leaving 19 bases between the germline ends. In germline, CDR1 is SNHLY, CDR2 FYNNEI. CDR3 length equals 17 residues. The CDR3 loop reads CASSEGDHRVGISPLHF. For the CDR3, the DNA is TGTGCCAGCAGTGAAGGCGACCACAGGGTCGGAATTTCACCCCTCCACTTT.

This clone was seen a handful of times. The chain is built from TRBV5-6 and TRBJ2-7; maybe TRBD2 (6 bases). V shed 2 bases and J shed 5 bases, with 11 bases lying between them. CDR1 is SGHDT, CDR2 YYEEEE, per germline. The CDR3 covers 13 residues. CDR3 DNA sequence: TGTGCCAGCAGCTTTGGAGGGCCCGACGAGCAGTACTTC. This sequence encodes CASSFGGPDEQYF.

The chain combines TRBV29-1 with TRBJ1-1, with 7 bases identical to TRBD1. V lost 5 bases to trimming and J lost 5 bases; unmatched junction nucleotides: 5. The CDR3 loop spans 12 amino acids. Germline lookup yields CDR1 SQVTM and CDR2 ANQGSEA. As DNA, the CDR3 is TGCAGCGTTACAGGGGAAGTGACTGAAGCTTTCTTT. Its protein is CSVTGEVTEAFF.